This T cell receptor beta chain was recorded in a study of identical twins. Findings and limits, study-wide: Among monozygotic twins, out-of-frame TCR alpha sharing exceeded what models predicted.

This clonotype was picked up a small number of times. The antigen is undetermined. TCRdb used MiXCR to reprocess the 5' RACE reads, holding one entry per CDR3 protein. Of about 1.7 million distinct CDR3 sequences listed, roughly 35% are singletons. This CDR3 is 14 amino acids long. The V end lost 2 bases, the J end lost 1 base, and 9 bases lay between the germline ends. Per germline, CDR1 DFQATT and CDR2 SNEGSKA (reference sequence). This receptor was taken from a newborn girl in good health. This chain connects TRBV20-1 to TRBJ2-4; tentatively, D is TRBD1 (5 bases). Sequenced input: cord blood. This CDR3 reads CSARPTVAKNIQYF. The CDR3 nucleotides read TGCAGTGCTAGACCGACAGTGGCCAAAAACATTCAGTACTTC.